The source of this T cell receptor beta chain is a study of OX40 agonist ivuxolimab in advanced cancers. Study summary: It was ivuxolimab, an agonistic anti-OX40 (CD134) antibody, that patients were treated with. Participants could have had prior anti-PD-1, anti-PD-L1 or anti-CTLA-4 therapy, and about 37% had some. Hepatocellular carcinoma, melanoma, renal cell or head and neck cancer occurred in dose-escalation patients.

Study-wide findings and caveats: On average, CD8+ T cells showed a greater number of expanded clones than CD4+.

Generated by immunoSEQ multiplex PCR, the TCRdb table keeps only in-frame clones and is missing some. The table lists around 34,000 clones, around 86% of them singletons. Notes on this clone: Its target is not known.

V shed 11 bases and J shed 5 bases, with 18 bases lying between them. CDR3 length: 14 residues. CDR1 is SEHNR, CDR2 FQNEAQ, per germline (reference sequence). The sample here was CD4+ or CD8+ T cells sorted from blood, taken in a trial of the OX40 agonist ivuxolimab. The V and J genes are TRBV7-9 and TRBJ2-2; TRBD1 is a possible D gene (8 bases). This clonotype was obtained from an adult with an advanced solid tumor such as melanoma, head and neck, liver or kidney cancer. The CDR3 DNA sequence: TGTGCCGGGGAGGGGACAGGCGGGACCGGGGAGCTGTTTTTT. Translating it yields CAGEGTGGTGELFF.